This T cell receptor (beta chain) was obtained from a study of T-cell memory formation after mild COVID-19. Study as a whole: Clustering of TCRs was largely donor specific.

The CDR3 is 14 residues long. Trimming took off 6 bases at V and 8 bases at J, with 17 bases between the two ends. TCRdb reprocessed the 5' RACE reads via MiXCR and lists one record per CDR3 protein. The sample lists fewer than 350,000 distinct CDR3 sequences; around 15% were seen once. This clonotype has only a few counts. The receptor was isolated from a man between 18 and 35 years old who had mild COVID-19 (a few samples of this study predate the infection). Cell type and time point are not known. This chain joins TRBV12-3 or TRBV12-4 and TRBJ2-4, with D maybe TRBD2 (5 bases). The sample was PBMCs or a T cell subset sorted from them (not recorded which). The chain's CDR3 is CASSFAGGYDIQYF. The DNA for the CDR3 is TGTGCCAGCAGCTTTGCGGGCGGGTACGACATTCAGTACTTC.